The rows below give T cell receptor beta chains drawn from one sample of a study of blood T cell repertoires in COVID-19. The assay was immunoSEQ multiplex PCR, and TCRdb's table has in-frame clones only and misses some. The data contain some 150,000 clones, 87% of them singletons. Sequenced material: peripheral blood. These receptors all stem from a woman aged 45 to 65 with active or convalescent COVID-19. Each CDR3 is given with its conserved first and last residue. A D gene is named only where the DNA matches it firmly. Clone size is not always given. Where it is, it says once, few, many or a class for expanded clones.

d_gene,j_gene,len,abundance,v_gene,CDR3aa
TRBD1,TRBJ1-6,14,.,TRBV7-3,CASSLSGGNSPLHF
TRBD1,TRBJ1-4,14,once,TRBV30,CAWSVDDRGGKLFF
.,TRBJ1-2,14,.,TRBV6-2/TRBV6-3,CASSYHGTLYGYTF
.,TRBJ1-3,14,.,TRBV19,CASSLGASGNTIYF
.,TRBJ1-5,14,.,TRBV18,CASSPPDSLQPQHF
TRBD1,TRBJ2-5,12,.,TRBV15,CATSRTGETQYF
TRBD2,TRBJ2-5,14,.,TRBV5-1,CASGISGGQETQYF
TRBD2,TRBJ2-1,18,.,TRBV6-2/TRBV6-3,CASSYSARRGGRENEQFF
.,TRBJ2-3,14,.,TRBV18,CASSPRGVTDTQYF
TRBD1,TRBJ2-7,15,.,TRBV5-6,CASRDGTGVFYEQYF
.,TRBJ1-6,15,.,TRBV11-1,CASSEDSFYNSPLHF